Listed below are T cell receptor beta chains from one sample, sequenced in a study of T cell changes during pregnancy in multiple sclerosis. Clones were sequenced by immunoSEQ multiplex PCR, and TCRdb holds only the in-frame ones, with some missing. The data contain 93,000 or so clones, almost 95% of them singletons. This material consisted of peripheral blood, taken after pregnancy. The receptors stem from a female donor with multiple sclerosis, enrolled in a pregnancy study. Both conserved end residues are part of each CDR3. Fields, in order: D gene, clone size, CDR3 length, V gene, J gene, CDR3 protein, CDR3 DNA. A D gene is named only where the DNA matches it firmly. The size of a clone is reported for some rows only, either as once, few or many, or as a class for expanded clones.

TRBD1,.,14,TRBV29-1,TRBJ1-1,CSVATGGLGTEAFF,TGCAGCGTTGCGACAGGGGGCTTGGGCACTGAAGCTTTCTTT
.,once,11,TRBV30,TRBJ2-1,CAWSVSPEQFF,TGTGCCTGGAGTGTCTCCCCCGAGCAGTTCTTC
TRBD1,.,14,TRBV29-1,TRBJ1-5,CSVAAQGAGQPQHF,TGCAGCGTTGCGGCACAGGGGGCAGGTCAGCCCCAGCATTTT
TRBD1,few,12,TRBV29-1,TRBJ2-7,CSVGQADYEQYF,TGCAGCGTCGGACAGGCGGACTACGAGCAGTACTTC
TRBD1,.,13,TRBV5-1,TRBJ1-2,CASSSGQNYGYTF,TGCGCCAGCAGCTCGGGACAGAACTATGGCTACACCTTC
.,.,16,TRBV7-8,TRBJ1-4,CASSPNPSEREEKLFF,TGTGCCAGCAGCCCGAACCCCTCAGAGCGGGAAGAAAAACTGTTTTTT
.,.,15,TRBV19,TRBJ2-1,CASSSDYFGPLEQFF,TGTGCCAGTAGCTCCGACTATTTTGGACCCCTTGAGCAGTTCTTC
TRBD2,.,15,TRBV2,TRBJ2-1,CASSDSSGSGNEQFF,TGTGCCAGCAGTGATTCTAGCGGGAGCGGGAATGAGCAGTTCTTC
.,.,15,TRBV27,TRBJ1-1,CASSLSPGENTEAFF,TGTGCCAGCAGTTTATCGCCAGGGGAGAACACTGAAGCTTTCTTT
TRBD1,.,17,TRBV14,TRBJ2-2,CASSHSTRGRGTGELFF,TGTGCCAGCAGCCATTCTACCAGGGGGCGCGGGACCGGGGAGCTGTTTTTT
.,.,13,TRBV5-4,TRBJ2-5,CASSLWSSGTQYF,TGTGCCAGCAGCTTGTGGTCCTCGGGGACCCAGTACTTC
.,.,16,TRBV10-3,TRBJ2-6,CAIKGRESSGANVLTF,TGTGCCATCAAAGGCCGGGAAAGCTCTGGGGCCAACGTCCTGACTTTC
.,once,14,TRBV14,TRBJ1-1,CASSPDWLNTEAFF,TGTGCCAGCAGCCCCGATTGGCTGAACACTGAAGCTTTCTTT
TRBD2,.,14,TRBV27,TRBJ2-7,CASRRSGSRYEQYF,TGTGCCAGCCGCCGCAGCGGGAGTCGGTACGAGCAGTACTTC
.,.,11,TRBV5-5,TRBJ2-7,CASRQGYEQYF,TGTGCCAGCAGACAGGGCTACGAGCAGTACTTC
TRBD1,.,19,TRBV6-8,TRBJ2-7,CAGYLDRALTQDDLYEQYF,TGTGCCGGATATCTGGACAGGGCTTTAACCCAGGACGACCTCTACGAGCAGTACTTC
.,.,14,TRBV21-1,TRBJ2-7,CASSNGVVGYEQYF,TGTGCCAGCAGCAACGGGGTTGTGGGTTACGAGCAGTACTTC
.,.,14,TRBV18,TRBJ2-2,CASSPRESTGELFF,TGTGCCAGCTCACCTCGGGAATCCACCGGGGAGCTGTTTTTT
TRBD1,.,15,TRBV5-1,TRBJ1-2,CASSLRTGNNYGYTF,TGCGCCAGCAGCTTGAGGACAGGAAACAACTATGGCTACACCTTC
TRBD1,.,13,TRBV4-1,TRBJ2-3,CASSRTGGDTQYF,TGCGCCAGCAGCCGCACAGGGGGCGATACGCAGTATTTT
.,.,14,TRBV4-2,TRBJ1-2,CASSQETGIVGYTF,TGTGCCAGCAGCCAAGAAACAGGGATAGTTGGCTACACCTTC
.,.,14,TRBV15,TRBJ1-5,CATSRAASGQPQHF,TGTGCCACCAGCAGAGCCGCGTCGGGTCAGCCCCAGCATTTT
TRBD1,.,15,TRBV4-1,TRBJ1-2,CASSQVGQANYGYTF,TGCGCCAGCAGCCAAGTCGGACAGGCCAACTATGGCTACACCTTC
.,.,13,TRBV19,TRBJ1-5,CAGRGIGNQPQHF,TGTGCCGGAAGGGGGATAGGTAATCAGCCCCAGCATTTT
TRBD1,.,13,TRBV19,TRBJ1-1,CASSPWTGPEAFF,TGTGCCAGTAGTCCCTGGACAGGGCCCGAAGCTTTCTTT
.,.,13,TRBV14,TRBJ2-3,CASSQDVGDTQYF,TGTGCCAGCAGCCAAGATGTCGGGGATACGCAGTATTTT
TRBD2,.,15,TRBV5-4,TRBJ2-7,CASSLLAGGLYEQYF,TGTGCCAGCAGCTTACTAGCGGGAGGGCTCTACGAGCAGTACTTC
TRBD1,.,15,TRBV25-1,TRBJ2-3,CASSPGQGIADTQYF,TGTGCCAGCAGTCCTGGACAGGGGATTGCAGATACGCAGTATTTT
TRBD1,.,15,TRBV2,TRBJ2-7,CASRKGDRDIYEQYF,TGTGCCAGCAGAAAAGGGGACAGGGACATCTACGAGCAGTACTTC
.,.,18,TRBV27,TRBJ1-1,CASSFRQVPGNRNTEAFF,TGTGCCAGCAGTTTTCGTCAGGTGCCAGGGAATAGGAACACTGAAGCTTTCTTT
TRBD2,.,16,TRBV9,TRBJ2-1,CASSVLAGGTGNEQFF,TGTGCCAGCAGCGTCCTAGCGGGGGGGACAGGCAATGAGCAGTTCTTC
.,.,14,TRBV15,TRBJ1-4,CATSRDRREEKLFF,TGTGCCACCAGCAGAGACCGGAGGGAAGAAAAACTGTTTTTT
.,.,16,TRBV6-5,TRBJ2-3,CASSYGATPSTDTQYF,TGTGCCAGCAGTTACGGAGCTACGCCAAGCACAGATACGCAGTATTTT
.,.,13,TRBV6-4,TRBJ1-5,CASSPGLNQPQHF,TGTGCCAGCAGTCCAGGGTTAAATCAGCCCCAGCATTTT
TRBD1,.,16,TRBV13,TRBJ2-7,CASSLPKKDRARLQYF,TGTGCCAGCAGCTTACCCAAAAAGGACAGGGCTCGTCTCCAGTACTTC
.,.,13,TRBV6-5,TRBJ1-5,CASSMQREQPQHF,TGTGCCAGCTCTATGCAGAGGGAGCAGCCCCAGCATTTT
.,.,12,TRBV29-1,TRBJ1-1,CSVATGPTEAFF,TGCAGCGTTGCGACAGGTCCCACTGAAGCTTTCTTT
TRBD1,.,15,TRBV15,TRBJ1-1,CATSPRQGSNTEAFF,TGTGCCACCAGCCCACGACAGGGTTCGAACACTGAAGCTTTCTTT
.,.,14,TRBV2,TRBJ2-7,CASSELAEVYEQYF,TGTGCCAGCAGTGAGCTGGCAGAAGTCTACGAGCAGTACTTC
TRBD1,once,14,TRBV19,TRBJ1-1,CASTIDRANTEAFF,TGTGCCAGTACCATCGACAGGGCGAACACTGAAGCTTTCTTT
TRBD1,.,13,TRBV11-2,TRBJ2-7,CASSFGTANEQYF,TGTGCCAGCAGCTTTGGGACAGCAAACGAGCAGTACTTC
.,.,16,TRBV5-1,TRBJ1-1,CASSLGAGVIDTEAFF,TGCGCCAGCAGCTTGGGGGCAGGGGTAATTGACACTGAAGCTTTCTTT
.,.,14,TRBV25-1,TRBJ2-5,CASSESGGRETQYF,TGTGCCAGCAGTGAGTCGGGTGGGAGAGAGACCCAGTACTTC
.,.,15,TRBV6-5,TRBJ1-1,CASSLGLRGNAEAFF,TGTGCCAGCAGTTTGGGACTTAGAGGGAACGCTGAAGCTTTCTTT
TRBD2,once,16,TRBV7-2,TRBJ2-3,CASSASGGRVADTQYF,TGTGCCAGCAGCGCTAGCGGGGGGCGGGTCGCAGATACGCAGTATTTT
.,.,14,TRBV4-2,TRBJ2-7,CASSQDPGSYEQYF,TGTGCCAGCAGCCAAGACCCAGGGTCCTACGAGCAGTACTTC
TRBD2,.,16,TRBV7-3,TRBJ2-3,CASSFSSGRATDTQYF,TGTGCCAGCAGCTTCTCTAGCGGGAGGGCCACAGATACGCAGTATTTT
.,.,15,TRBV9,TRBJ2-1,CASSVSSLGGNEQFF,TGTGCCAGCAGCGTAAGTTCTCTTGGAGGCAATGAGCAGTTCTTC
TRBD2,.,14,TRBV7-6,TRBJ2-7,CASSPPGGSYEQYF,TGTGCCAGCAGCCCTCCGGGGGGGAGTTACGAGCAGTACTTC
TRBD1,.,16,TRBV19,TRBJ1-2,CASSISRGRTNYGYTF,TGTGCCAGTAGTATTTCCAGGGGGCGAACTAACTATGGCTACACCTTC
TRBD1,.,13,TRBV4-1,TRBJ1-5,CASSLTGEQPQHF,TGCGCCAGCAGCCTAACAGGGGAGCAGCCCCAGCATTTT